What follows are 14 T cell receptor beta chains derived from one specimen sequenced in a study of blood T cell repertoires in COVID-19. The repertoire was sequenced with immunoSEQ multiplex PCR; TCRdb's copy has only in-frame clones and lacks some. The table shows 350,000 to 450,000 clones, with nearly 90% occurring only once. The source material was PBMCs or T cells enriched from blood (not recorded which). These receptor sequences come from a woman under 40 who had recovered from COVID-19.

The chain carries TRBV4-1 and TRBJ2-1; 8 positions match TRBD2. This CDR3 has 16 residues. CDR1 MGHRA and CDR2 YSYEKL come from the germline V gene. J gave up 0 bases and V 0 bases, and 1 base lay outside the gene matches. In nucleotides, the CDR3 is TGCGCCAGCAGCCAAGATGCGGGGGGCTCCTACAATGAGCAGTTCTTC. Amino acid sequence: CASSQDAGGSYNEQFF.

The CDR3 loop is CASSLGPGVFYEQYF. CDR3 coding DNA: TGTGCCAGCAGCTTAGGACCGGGAGTTTTCTACGAGCAGTACTTC. This chain connects TRBV7-2 to TRBJ2-7, with D possibly being TRBD2 (6 bases). CDR1 is SGHTA and CDR2 is FQGNSA in the germline V gene. The V end was cut by 1 base, the J end by 3 bases, with 13 bases between. This CDR3 region has 15 residues. The full variable domain, with the rest looked up from reference TRBV7-2 and TRBJ2-7, is GAGVSQSPSNKVTEKGKDVELRCDPISGHTALYWYRQSLGQGLEFLIYFQGNSAPDKSGLPSDRFSAERTGGSVSTLTIQRTQQEDSAVYLCASSLGPGVFYEQYFGPGTRLTVT.

The chain carries TRBV7-9 and TRBJ1-6; the match to TRBD1 covers 8 bases. The germline CDR1 and CDR2 sequences are SEHNR and FQNEAQ (reference sequence). This CDR3 is 17 amino acids long. The V segment lost 1 base and the J segment 8 bases; nucleotides outside the gene matches: 10. The CDR3 nucleotides are TGTGCCAGCAGCTTAGTTCTCCGACAGGGGTCGGATTCACCCCTCCACTTT. Translating it yields CASSLVLRQGSDSPLHF.

V is TRBV2 and J is TRBJ1-5; 8 nucleotides agree with TRBD1. The V gene's germline CDR1 is SNHLY and CDR2 FYNNEI. After removal of 6 bases from V and 5 bases from J, the junction contained 0 bases not matched to a gene. The CDR3 runs to 12 residues. The CDR3 DNA reads as TGTGCCAGCAGGGACAGGGATCAGCCCCAGCATTTT. Its protein product is CASRDRDQPQHF.

This chain links TRBV24-1 with TRBJ2-3, with D maybe TRBD2 (5 bases). From germline, CDR1 is KGHDR and CDR2 SFDVKD. Trimming removed 4 bases from V and 3 bases from J, with 10 bases in between. The CDR3 is 14 residues long. CDR3 protein: CATSEPGLTDTQYF. CDR3 bases: TGTGCCACCAGTGAACCCGGACTGACAGATACGCAGTATTTT.

The J gene is TRBJ2-4, the V gene TRBV19, with 12 bases fitting TRBD2. V was clipped by 4 bases and J by 0 bases; unmatched bases: 7. The CDR3 is 18 amino acids. Germline loops: CDR1 LNHDA, CDR2 SQIVND (reference sequence). The chain's CDR3 is CASSKSSGRALAKNIQYF. In DNA form, the CDR3 reads TGTGCCAGTAGTAAGTCTAGCGGGAGGGCCCTAGCCAAAAACATTCAGTACTTC. Complete variable domain (other parts from reference TRBV19 and TRBJ2-4): DGGITQSPKYLFRKEGQNVTLSCEQNLNHDAMYWYRQDPGQGLRLIYYSQIVNDFQKGDIAEGYSVSREKKESFPLTVTSAQKNPTAFYLCASSKSSGRALAKNIQYFGAGTRLSVL.

The CDR3 protein is CASSSSGRVYEQYF. In DNA, the CDR3 is TGTGCCAGCAGTTCTAGCGGGAGAGTCTACGAGCAGTACTTC. The genes are TRBV5-4 and TRBJ2-7, with 10 positions matching TRBD2. There are 14 residues in the CDR3. Germline CDR1 reads SGHNT; CDR2 reads YYREEE (reference sequence). V lost 5 bases to trimming and J lost 3 bases; unmatched junction nucleotides: 5.

The chain combines TRBV19 with TRBJ2-3; 12 bases align to TRBD2. Germline V gives CDR1 LNHDA, CDR2 SQIVND (reference sequence). Losses at the gene ends were 4 bases for V and 0 bases for J; bases not matched to a gene: 5. CDR3 size: 17 residues. CDR3 sequence (DNA): TGTGCCAGTAGTAAACGGACTAGCGGGGCTAGCACAGATACGCAGTATTTT. The encoded protein is CASSKRTSGASTDTQYF. The variable domain in full, with the rest retrieved from reference TRBV19 and TRBJ2-3, is DGGITQSPKYLFRKEGQNVTLSCEQNLNHDAMYWYRQDPGQGLRLIYYSQIVNDFQKGDIAEGYSVSREKKESFPLTVTSAQKNPTAFYLCASSKRTSGASTDTQYFGPGTRLTVL.

The V gene is TRBV7-9, the J gene TRBJ2-7; tentatively, D is TRBD1 (6 bases). V was shortened by 1 base and J by 2 bases, with 12 bases between the two germline ends. CDR1 is SEHNR, CDR2 FQNEAQ, per germline (reference sequence). This CDR3 comprises 15 residues. Written as DNA, the CDR3 is TGTGCCAGCAGCTTAGATCGGGACACAGCCTACGAGCAGTACTTC. The encoded protein is CASSLDRDTAYEQYF.

The rearrangement links TRBV21-1 to TRBJ1-6; the D call TRBD1 from the table was never checked on the DNA. TRBV21-1 is a known pseudogene. The CDR3 loop spans 15 amino acids. The CDR3 DNA is TGTGCCAGCGGTGAGACAGGAAGGCATAATTCACCCCTCCACTTT. Amino acid sequence: CASGETGRHNSPLHF.

This clone was seen a few times. This sequence joins TRBV10-3 and TRBJ1-2, with 9 bases that match TRBD1. Germline trimming cut 7 bases from V and 6 bases from J; bases unmatched to any gene: 9. CDR1 and CDR2 from the germline V gene are ENHRY and SYGVKD. The CDR3 is 14 residues long. The CDR3 DNA reads TGTGCCATCACCGAAAGGGACAGGGACCATGGCTACACCTTC. Its translation: CAITERDRDHGYTF.

The chain recombines TRBV3-1 (or the pseudogene TRBV3-2) with TRBJ2-5; D remains unclear. The CDR3 extends over 12 amino acids. Trimming removed 4 bases from V and 0 bases from J, with 3 bases in between. Germline CDR1 is LGHDT and CDR2 is YNNKEL (reference sequence). The CDR3 is CASSPYQETQYF. In DNA, the CDR3 is TGTGCCAGCAGCCCGTACCAAGAGACCCAGTACTTC.

The V and J genes are TRBV9 and TRBJ2-5, with TRBD2 matching over 10 bases. This CDR3 is built from 15 residues. V shed 4 bases, J shed 1 base, and the junction held 4 bases outside the gene matches. The germline CDR1 and CDR2 sequences are SGDLS and YYNGEE. CDR3 DNA: TGTGCCAGCAGCCGGACTAGCGGACTCCAAGAGACCCAGTACTTC. Amino acids: CASSRTSGLQETQYF.

This chain connects TRBV30 to TRBJ1-4; D might be TRBD1 (5 bases). The germline V gene has CDR1 GTSNPN and CDR2 SVGIG (reference sequence). The CDR3 covers 14 residues. Trimming cost V 2 bases and J 5 bases, with 12 bases left between them. DNA for the CDR3: TGTGCCTGGAGTAGGGGTTTGGCCAATGAAAAACTGTTTTTT. Translating it yields CAWSRGLANEKLFF. Full variable domain (missing parts from reference TRBV30 and TRBJ1-4): SQTIHQWPATLVQPVGSPLSLECTVEGTSNPNLYWYRQAAGRGLQLLFYSVGIGQISSEVPQNLSASRPQDRQFILSSKKLLLSDSGFYLCAWSRGLANEKLFFGSGTQLSVL.